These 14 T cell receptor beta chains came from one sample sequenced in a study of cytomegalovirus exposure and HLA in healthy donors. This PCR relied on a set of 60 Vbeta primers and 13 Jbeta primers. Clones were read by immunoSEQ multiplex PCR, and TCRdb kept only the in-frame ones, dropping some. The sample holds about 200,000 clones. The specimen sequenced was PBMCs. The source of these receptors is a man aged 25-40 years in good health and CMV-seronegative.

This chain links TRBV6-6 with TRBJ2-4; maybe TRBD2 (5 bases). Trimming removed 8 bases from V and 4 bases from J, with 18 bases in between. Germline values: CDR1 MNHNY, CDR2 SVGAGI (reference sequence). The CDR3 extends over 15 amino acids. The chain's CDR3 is CASSADSRDKNIQYF. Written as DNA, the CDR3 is TGTGCCAGCTCCGCGGACTCCCGGGATAAAAACATTCAGTACTTC.

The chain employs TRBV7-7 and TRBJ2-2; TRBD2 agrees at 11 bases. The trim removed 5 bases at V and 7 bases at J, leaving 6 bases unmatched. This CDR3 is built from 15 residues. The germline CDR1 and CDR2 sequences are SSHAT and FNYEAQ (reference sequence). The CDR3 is CASSRLAGKVGELFF. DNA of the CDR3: TGTGCCAGCAGCCGACTAGCGGGAAAGGTCGGGGAGCTGTTTTTT.

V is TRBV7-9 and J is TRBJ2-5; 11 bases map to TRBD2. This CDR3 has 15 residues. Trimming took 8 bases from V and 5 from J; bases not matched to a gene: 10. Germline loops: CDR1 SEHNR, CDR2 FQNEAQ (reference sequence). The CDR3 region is CASGLLSGGAETQYF. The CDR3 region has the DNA TGTGCCAGCGGGCTTCTTAGCGGGGGGGCCGAGACCCAGTACTTC.

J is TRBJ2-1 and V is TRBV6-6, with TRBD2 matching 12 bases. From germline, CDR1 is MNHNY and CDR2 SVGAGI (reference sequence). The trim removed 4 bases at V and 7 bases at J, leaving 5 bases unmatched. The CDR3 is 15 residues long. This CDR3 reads CASSSLAGGWNEQFF. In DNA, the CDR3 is TGTGCCAGCAGTTCTCTAGCGGGGGGGTGGAATGAGCAGTTCTTC.

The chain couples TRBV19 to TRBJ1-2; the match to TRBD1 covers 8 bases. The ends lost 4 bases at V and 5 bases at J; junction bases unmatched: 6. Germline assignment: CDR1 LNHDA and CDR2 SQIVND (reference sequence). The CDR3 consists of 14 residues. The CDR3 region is CASSTTQGAYGYTF. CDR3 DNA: TGTGCCAGTAGTACCACTCAGGGGGCGTATGGCTACACCTTC.

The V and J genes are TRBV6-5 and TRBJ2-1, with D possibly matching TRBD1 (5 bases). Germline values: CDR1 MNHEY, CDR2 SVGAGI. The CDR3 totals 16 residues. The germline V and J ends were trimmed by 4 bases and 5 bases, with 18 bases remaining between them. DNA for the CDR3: TGTGCCAGCAGTTCTGGGGCTCACTTCCCCCACAATGAGCAGTTCTTC. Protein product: CASSSGAHFPHNEQFF.

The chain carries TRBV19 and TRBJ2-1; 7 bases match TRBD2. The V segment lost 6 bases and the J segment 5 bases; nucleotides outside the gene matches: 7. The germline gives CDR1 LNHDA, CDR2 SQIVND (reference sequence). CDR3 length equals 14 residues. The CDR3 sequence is CASRRLADNNEQFF. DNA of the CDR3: TGTGCCAGTAGGAGGCTAGCGGACAACAATGAGCAGTTCTTC.

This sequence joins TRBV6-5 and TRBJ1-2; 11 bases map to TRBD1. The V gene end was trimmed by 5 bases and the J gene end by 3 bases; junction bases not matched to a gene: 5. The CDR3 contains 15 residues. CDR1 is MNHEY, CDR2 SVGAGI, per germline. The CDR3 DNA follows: TGTGCCAGCAGTCCACGGACAGGGGGCTACTATGGCTACACCTTC. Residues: CASSPRTGGYYGYTF.

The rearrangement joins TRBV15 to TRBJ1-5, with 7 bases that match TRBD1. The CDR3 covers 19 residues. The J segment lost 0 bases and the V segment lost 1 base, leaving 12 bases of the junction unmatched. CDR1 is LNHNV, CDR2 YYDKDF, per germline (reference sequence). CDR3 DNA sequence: TGTGCCACCAGCAGAGGGGCAGGGGGGATTCCCTATAGCAATCAGCCCCAGCATTTT. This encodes CATSRGAGGIPYSNQPQHF.

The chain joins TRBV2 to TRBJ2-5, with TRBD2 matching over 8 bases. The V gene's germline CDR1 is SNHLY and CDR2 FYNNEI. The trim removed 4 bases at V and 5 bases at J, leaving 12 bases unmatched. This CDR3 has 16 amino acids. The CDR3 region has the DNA TGTGCCAGCAGTGCCTCCCTAGCTCGGGGGGGGGAGACCCAGTACTTC. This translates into CASSASLARGGETQYF.

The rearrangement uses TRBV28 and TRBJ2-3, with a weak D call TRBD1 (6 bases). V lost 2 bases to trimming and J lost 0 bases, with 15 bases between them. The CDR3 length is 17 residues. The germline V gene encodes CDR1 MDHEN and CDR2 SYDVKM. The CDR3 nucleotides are TGTGCCAGCAGTTTAGGATCAGGGGTGGGAAGCACAGATACGCAGTATTTT. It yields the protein CASSLGSGVGSTDTQYF.

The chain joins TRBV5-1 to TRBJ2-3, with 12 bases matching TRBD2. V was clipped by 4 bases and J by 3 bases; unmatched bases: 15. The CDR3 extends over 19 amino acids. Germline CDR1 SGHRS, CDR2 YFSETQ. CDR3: CASSGETSGRIGGTDTQYF. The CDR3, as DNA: TGCGCCAGCAGCGGGGAGACTAGCGGGAGAATAGGGGGAACAGATACGCAGTATTTT.

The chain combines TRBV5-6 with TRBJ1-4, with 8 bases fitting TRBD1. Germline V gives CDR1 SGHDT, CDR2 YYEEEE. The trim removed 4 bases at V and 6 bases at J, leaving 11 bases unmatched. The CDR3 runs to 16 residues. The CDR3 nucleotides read TGTGCCAGCAGCCTCAGGACAGGGTTGAGGGATGAAAAACTGTTTTTT. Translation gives CASSLRTGLRDEKLFF.

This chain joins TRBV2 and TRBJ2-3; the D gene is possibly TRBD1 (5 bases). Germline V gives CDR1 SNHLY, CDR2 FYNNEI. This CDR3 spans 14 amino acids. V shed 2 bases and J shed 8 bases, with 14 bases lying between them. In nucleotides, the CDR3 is TGTGCCAGCAGTGAACGGCAGGGATCCGCTACGCAGTATTTT. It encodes CASSERQGSATQYF.